This T cell receptor beta chain originates from a study of blood T cells in healthy people across ages. Study-wide findings and caveats: Estimated diversity across one million T cells was deemed an underestimate.

A second PCR, run for roughly 7 to 12 cycles, used a sample-barcoded 5' primer plus a J-beta primer mix. Each cDNA was tagged by a template-switch adaptor containing 12 random nucleotides. TCRdb redid the calling of the 5' RACE reads with MiXCR, one entry per CDR3 protein. This table holds 1.4 million or so distinct CDR3 sequences, around 40% found once. This clonotype came up a few times. Its antigen is not known. Per the germline V gene, CDR1 is SGHVS and CDR2 is FNYEAQ. The CDR3 totals 16 residues. Trimming removed 5 bases at V and 2 bases at J, with 17 bases between. The sample consisted of blood. The source of this sequence is a woman under 30 in good health. The chain recombines TRBV7-6 with TRBJ2-3, with D uncertain. The CDR3 DNA sequence: TGTGCCAGCAGCCGAACCCGGCCATTTACCACAGATACGCAGTATTTT. Protein sequence: CASSRTRPFTTDTQYF.